This TCR beta chain emerged from a study of blood T cell repertoires in COVID-19. V lost 1 base, J lost 5 bases, and 8 bases lay in between. CDR3 length: 13 amino acids. Germline V gene data show CDR1 as SGHTA and CDR2 as FQGNSA. Repertoires were generated with immunoSEQ multiplex PCR, while TCRdb's copy carries only in-frame clones and drops some. This table holds approximately 250,000 clones, approximately 90% found once. The receptor was isolated from a woman aged 35 to 49 with acute COVID-19. The sample taken for sequencing was PBMCs or T cells enriched from blood (not recorded which). V usage is TRBV7-2 and J usage is TRBJ1-2; D is ambiguous. The CDR3 DNA follows: TGTGCCAGCAGCTTAGAACAGTCTTATGGCTACACCTTC. It specifies CASSLEQSYGYTF.